The sequence of this TCR beta chain was determined in a study of cytomegalovirus exposure and HLA in healthy donors. In the study overall: Among the approximately 430 donors who were genotyped, approximately 76% fell in the genetic ancestry cluster that is associated with self-reported Caucasian donors. Study-level results: One variant, a missense change in DCLRE1C, was linked in a later analysis to TCR beta V- and J-gene trimming. While the bulk of TCR sequences proved rare, some public TCRs turned up in many donors. Donors were assumed by presence/absence analyses to have roughly uniform sequencing depth.

The CDR3 length is 13 residues. V dropped 4 bases and J dropped 0 bases, with 4 bases sitting between them. Germline V gene sequence: CDR1 MNHEY, CDR2 SMNVEV (reference sequence). Vbeta (60) and Jbeta (13) primers were used in the PCR. Clones were read by immunoSEQ multiplex PCR, and TCRdb kept only the in-frame ones, dropping some. The sample yields around 94,000 clones, roughly 78% seen once. Of note for this clone: No antigen is known for it.

The chain links TRBV27 to TRBJ2-1; D unclear. Sequencing was performed on PBMCs. The source is a male donor in good health and CMV-seropositive. As DNA, the CDR3 is TGTGCCAGCAGTTACAGCTCCTACAATGAGCAGTTCTTC. This translates into CASSYSSYNEQFF.